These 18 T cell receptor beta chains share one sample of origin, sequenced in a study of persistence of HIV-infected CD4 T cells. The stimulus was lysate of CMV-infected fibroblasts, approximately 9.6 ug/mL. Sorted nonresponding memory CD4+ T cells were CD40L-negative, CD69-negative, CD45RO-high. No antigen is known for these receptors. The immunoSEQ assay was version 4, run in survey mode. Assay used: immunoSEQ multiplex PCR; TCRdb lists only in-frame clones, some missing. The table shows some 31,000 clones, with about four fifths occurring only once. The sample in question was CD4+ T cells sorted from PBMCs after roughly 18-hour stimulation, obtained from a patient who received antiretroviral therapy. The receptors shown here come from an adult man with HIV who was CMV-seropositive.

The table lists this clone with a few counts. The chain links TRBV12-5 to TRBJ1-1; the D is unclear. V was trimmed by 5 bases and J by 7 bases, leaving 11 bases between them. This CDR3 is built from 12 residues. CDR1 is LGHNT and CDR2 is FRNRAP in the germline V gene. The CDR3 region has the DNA TGTGCTAGTGGTCCCCGGGCCTTTGAAGCTTTCTTT. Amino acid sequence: CASGPRAFEAFF. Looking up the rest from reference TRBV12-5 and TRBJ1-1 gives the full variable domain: DARVTQTPRHKVTEMGQEVTMRCQPILGHNTVFWYRQTMMQGLELLAYFRNRAPLDDSGMPKDRFSAEMPDATLATLKIQPSEPRDSAVYFCASGPRAFEAFFGQGTRLTVV.

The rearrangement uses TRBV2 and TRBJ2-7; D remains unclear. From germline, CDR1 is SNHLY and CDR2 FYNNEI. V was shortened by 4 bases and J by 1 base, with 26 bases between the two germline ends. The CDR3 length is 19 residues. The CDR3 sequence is CASSGSVGFFWRVSYEQYF. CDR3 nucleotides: TGTGCCAGCAGTGGATCGGTAGGGTTTTTTTGGAGAGTTTCCTACGAGCAGTACTTC.

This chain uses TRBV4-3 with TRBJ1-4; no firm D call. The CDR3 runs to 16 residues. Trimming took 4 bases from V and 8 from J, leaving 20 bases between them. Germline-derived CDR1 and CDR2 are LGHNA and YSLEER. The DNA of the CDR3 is TGCGCCAGCAGCCCGACCGCGGACCGCAAAGCCGAAAAACTGTTTTTT. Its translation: CASSPTADRKAEKLFF.

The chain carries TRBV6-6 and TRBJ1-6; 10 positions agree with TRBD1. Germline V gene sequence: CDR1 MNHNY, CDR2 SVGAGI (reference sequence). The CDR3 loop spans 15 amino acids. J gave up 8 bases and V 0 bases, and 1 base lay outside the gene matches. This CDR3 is CASSYSGTGDSPLHF. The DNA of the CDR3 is TGTGCCAGCAGTTACTCGGGGACAGGGGATTCACCCCTCCACTTT.

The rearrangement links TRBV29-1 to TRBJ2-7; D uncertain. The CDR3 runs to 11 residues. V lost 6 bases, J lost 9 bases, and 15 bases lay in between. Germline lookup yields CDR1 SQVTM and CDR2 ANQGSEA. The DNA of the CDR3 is TGCAGCGTCGACGGGCCCTGGGGGCAGTACTTC. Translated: CSVDGPWGQYF.

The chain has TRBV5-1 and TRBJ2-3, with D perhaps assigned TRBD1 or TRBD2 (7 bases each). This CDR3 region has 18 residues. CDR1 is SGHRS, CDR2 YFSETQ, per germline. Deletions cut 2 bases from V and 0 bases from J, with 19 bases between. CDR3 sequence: CASSFTPGGVTSTDTQYF. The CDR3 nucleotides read TGCGCCAGCAGCTTTACCCCAGGGGGGGTTACTAGCACAGATACGCAGTATTTT. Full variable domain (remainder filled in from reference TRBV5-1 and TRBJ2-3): KAGVTQTPRYLIKTRGQQVTLSCSPISGHRSVSWYQQTPGQGLQFLFEYFSETQRNKGNFPGRFSGRQFSNSRSEMNVSTLELGDSALYLCASSFTPGGVTSTDTQYFGPGTRLTVL.

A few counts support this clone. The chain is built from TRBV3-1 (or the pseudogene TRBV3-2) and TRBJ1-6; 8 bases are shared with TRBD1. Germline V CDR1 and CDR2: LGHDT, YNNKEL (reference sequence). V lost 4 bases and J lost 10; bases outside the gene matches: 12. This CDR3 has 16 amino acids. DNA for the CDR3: TGTGCCAGCAGCCTGGACAGGGAGCGACTTAGATCACCCCTCCACTTT. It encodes CASSLDRERLRSPLHF.

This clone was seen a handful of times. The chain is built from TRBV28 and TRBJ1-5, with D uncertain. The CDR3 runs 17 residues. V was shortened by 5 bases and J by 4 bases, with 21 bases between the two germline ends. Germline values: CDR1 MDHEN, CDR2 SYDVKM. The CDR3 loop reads CASSPWVAFRDNQPQHF. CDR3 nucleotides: TGTGCCAGCAGTCCCTGGGTTGCCTTCAGAGATAATCAGCCCCAGCATTTT.

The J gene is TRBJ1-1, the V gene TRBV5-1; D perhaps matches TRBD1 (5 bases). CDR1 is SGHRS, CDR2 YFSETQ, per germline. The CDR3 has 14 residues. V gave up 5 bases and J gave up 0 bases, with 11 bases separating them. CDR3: CASRGGGLNTEAFF. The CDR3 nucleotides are TGCGCCAGCAGGGGTGGGGGGTTGAACACTGAAGCTTTCTTT.

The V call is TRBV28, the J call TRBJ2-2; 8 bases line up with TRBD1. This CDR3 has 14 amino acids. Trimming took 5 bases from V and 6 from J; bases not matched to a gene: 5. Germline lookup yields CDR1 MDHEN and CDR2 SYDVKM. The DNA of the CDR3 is TGTGCCAGCAGTCTCCAACAGGGGGCCGGGGAGCTGTTTTTT. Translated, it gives CASSLQQGAGELFF.

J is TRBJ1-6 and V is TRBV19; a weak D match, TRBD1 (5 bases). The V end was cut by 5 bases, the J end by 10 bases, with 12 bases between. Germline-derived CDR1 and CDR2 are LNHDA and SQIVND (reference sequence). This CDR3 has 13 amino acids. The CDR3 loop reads CASSPSGKSPLHF. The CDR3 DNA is TGTGCCAGTAGTCCTTCAGGGAAGTCACCCCTCCACTTT.

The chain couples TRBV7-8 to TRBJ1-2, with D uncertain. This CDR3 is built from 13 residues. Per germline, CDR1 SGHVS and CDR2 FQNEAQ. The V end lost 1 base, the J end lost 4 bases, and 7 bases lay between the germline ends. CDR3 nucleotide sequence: TGTGCCAGCAGCTTAGGGCTGGGCTATGGCTACACCTTC. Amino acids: CASSLGLGYGYTF.

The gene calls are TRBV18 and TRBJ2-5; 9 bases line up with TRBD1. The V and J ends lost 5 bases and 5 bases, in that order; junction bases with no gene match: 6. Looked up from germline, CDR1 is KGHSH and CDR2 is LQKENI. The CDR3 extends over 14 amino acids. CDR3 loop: CASSSGQGWETQYF. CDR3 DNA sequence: TGTGCCAGCTCATCGGGACAGGGATGGGAGACCCAGTACTTC.

The CDR3: CASSRRAAPYEQYF. As DNA, the CDR3 is TGTGCCAGCAGCCGCCGGGCAGCACCCTACGAGCAGTACTTC. The chain has TRBV6-5 and TRBJ2-7, with D unclear. Trimming took 6 bases from V and 2 from J, leaving 14 bases between them. This CDR3 comprises 14 residues. CDR1 is MNHEY, CDR2 SVGAGI, per germline.

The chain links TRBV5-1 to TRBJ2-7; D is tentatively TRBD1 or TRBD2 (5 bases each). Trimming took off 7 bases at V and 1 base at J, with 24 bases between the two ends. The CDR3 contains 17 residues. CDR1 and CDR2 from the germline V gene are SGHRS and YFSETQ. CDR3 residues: CASRAGTESFQSYEQYF. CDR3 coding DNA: TGCGCCAGCCGAGCCGGGACCGAGAGTTTCCAATCCTACGAGCAGTACTTC.

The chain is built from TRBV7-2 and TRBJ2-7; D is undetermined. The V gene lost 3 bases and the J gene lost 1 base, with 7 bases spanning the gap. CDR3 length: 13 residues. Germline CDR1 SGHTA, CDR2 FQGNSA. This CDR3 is CASSFSVSYEQYF. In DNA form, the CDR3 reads TGTGCCAGCAGCTTTTCGGTTTCCTACGAGCAGTACTTC. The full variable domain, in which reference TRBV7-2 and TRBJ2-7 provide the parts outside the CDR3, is GAGVSQSPSNKVTEKGKDVELRCDPISGHTALYWYRQSLGQGLEFLIYFQGNSAPDKSGLPSDRFSAERTGGSVSTLTIQRTQQEDSAVYLCASSFSVSYEQYFGPGTRLTVT.

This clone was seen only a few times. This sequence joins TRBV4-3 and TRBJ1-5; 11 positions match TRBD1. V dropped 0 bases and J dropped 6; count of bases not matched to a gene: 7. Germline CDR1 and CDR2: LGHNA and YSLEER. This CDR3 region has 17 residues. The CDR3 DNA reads TGCGCCAGCAGCCAAGATTTGCAGGACAGGGGGCCTCAGCCCCAGCATTTT. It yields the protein CASSQDLQDRGPQPQHF.

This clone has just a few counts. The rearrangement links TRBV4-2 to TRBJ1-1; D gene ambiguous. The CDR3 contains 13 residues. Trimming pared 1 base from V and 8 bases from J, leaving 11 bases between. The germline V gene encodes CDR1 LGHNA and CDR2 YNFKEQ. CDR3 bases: TGTGCCAGCAGCCAAGGAGAATTTATCGAAGCTTTCTTT. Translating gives CASSQGEFIEAFF.